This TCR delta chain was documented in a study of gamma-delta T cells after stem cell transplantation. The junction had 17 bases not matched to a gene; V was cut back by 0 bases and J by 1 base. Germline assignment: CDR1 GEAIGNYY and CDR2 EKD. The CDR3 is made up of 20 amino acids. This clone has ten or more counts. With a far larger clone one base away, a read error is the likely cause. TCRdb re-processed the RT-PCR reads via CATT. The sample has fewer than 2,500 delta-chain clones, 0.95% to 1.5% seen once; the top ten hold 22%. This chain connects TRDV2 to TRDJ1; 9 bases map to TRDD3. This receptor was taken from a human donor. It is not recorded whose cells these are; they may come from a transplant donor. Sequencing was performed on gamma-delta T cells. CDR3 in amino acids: CACDTVSPLGDKRGTDKLIF. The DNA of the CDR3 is TGTGCCTGTGACACCGTAAGTCCCTTGGGGGATAAAAGGGGCACCGATAAACTCATCTTT.